This is a list of T cell receptor beta chains from one sample in a study of T cell responses to AZD1222 COVID-19 vaccine. Produced via immunoSEQ multiplex PCR; TCRdb's table is partial and in-frame only. Here the sample spans 200,000 to 250,000 clones, roughly 94% being singletons. The sequencing used peripheral blood, collected 28 days after the second dose of the MenACWY control vaccine. The receptors come from an adult who received the MenACWY meningococcal vaccine as a control. Both conserved end residues are part of each CDR3. The D gene is left open where the match is weak. Where a row states a size, it is once, few, many or the class of an expanded clone; other rows omit it.

D	size	J	V	length	CDR3	DNA
NA	NA	TRBJ2-3	TRBV24-1	14	CATSDLLGTDTQYF	TGTGCCACCAGTGATTTGCTGGGCACAGATACGCAGTATTTT
NA	NA	TRBJ2-7	TRBV7-3	15	CASSVQAGSSYEQYF	TGTGCCAGCAGCGTACAGGCGGGAAGCTCCTACGAGCAGTACTTC
NA	NA	TRBJ1-4	TRBV28	11	CASSLGEKLFF	TGTGCCAGCAGTTTAGGTGAAAAACTGTTTTTT
NA	NA	TRBJ2-5	TRBV18	15	CASSPRGYPQETQYF	TGTGCCAGCTCACCGCGGGGCTACCCCCAAGAGACCCAGTACTTC
NA	NA	TRBJ1-5	TRBV5-8	14	CASSGRGARRPQHF	TGTGCCAGCAGCGGCCGGGGCGCCAGGAGGCCCCAGCATTTT
TRBD1	once	TRBJ2-7	TRBV5-4	17	CASRKMGAGTGGYEQYF	TGTGCCAGCAGGAAAATGGGGGCCGGGACAGGGGGTTACGAGCAGTACTTC
NA	NA	TRBJ1-6	TRBV7-2	13	CASSRDTNSPLHF	TGTGCCAGCAGCAGGGATACTAATTCACCCCTCCACTTT
NA	NA	TRBJ1-3	TRBV10-3	15	CAISGTAVGLNTIYF	TGTGCCATCAGTGGGACAGCGGTCGGTTTAAACACCATATATTTT
NA	NA	TRBJ1-2	TRBV4-1	14	CASSLPWMDYGYTF	TGCGCCAGCAGCCTCCCTTGGATGGACTATGGCTACACCTTC
NA	NA	TRBJ1-1	TRBV18	13	CASSRDKNTEAFF	TGTGCCAGCTCACGGGACAAGAACACTGAAGCTTTCTTT
TRBD2	NA	TRBJ2-1	TRBV14	15	CASSQELAGANEQFF	TGTGCCAGCAGCCAGGAACTAGCGGGAGCGAATGAGCAGTTCTTC
TRBD2	NA	TRBJ2-7	TRBV7-7	17	CASSSHTPSGGSYEQYF	TGTGCTAGCAGCTCTCACACACCTAGCGGGGGCTCCTACGAGCAGTACTTC
TRBD1	once	TRBJ1-4	TRBV5-1	15	CASSLGGQSNEKLFF	TGCGCCAGCAGCTTGGGGGGACAGTCTAATGAAAAACTGTTTTTT
NA	NA	TRBJ2-1	TRBV24-1	16	CATSDSGTLSYNEQFF	TGTGCCACCAGTGATTCCGGGACCCTCTCCTACAATGAGCAGTTCTTC
TRBD1	NA	TRBJ2-3	TRBV6-5	14	CASSSGRGTDTQYF	TGTGCCAGCAGTTCCGGCAGGGGGACAGATACGCAGTATTTT
NA	NA	TRBJ2-7	TRBV28	13	CASNAGSSYEQYF	TGTGCCAGCAACGCCGGGAGCTCCTACGAGCAGTACTTC
NA	NA	TRBJ2-7	TRBV29-1	13	CSVAKVLSYEQYF	TGCAGCGTTGCCAAGGTCTTGAGCTACGAGCAGTACTTC
NA	NA	TRBJ2-2	TRBV5-1	13	CASSFETTGELFF	TGCGCCAGCAGTTTCGAGACCACCGGGGAGCTGTTTTTT
NA	NA	TRBJ2-7	TRBV18	13	CASSPASSYEQYF	TGTGCCAGCTCACCCGCGAGCTCCTACGAGCAGTACTTC
NA	NA	TRBJ2-5	TRBV12-5	15	CASGPSGHQGETQYF	TGTGCTAGTGGTCCCTCGGGACACCAAGGAGAGACCCAGTACTTC
NA	NA	TRBJ1-2	TRBV6-1	11	CASSDYYGYTF	TGTGCCAGCAGTGATTATTATGGCTACACCTTC
NA	NA	TRBJ2-2	TRBV3-1/TRBV3-2	15	CASSQLRDRAGELFF	TGTGCCAGCAGCCAACTCAGGGACCGGGCCGGGGAGCTGTTTTTT